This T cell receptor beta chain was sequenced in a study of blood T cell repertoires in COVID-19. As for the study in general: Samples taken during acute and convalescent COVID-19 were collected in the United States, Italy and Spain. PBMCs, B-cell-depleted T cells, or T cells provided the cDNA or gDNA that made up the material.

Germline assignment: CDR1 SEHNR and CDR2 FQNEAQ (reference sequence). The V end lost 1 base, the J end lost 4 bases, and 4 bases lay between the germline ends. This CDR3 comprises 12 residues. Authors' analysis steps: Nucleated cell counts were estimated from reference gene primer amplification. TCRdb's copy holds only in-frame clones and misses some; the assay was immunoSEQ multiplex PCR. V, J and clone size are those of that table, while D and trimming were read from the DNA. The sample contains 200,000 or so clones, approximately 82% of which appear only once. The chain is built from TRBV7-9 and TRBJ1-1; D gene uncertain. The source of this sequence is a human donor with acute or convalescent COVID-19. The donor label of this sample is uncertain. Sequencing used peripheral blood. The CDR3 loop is CASSLVVTEAFF. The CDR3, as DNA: TGTGCCAGCAGCTTAGTAGTCACTGAAGCTTTCTTT.